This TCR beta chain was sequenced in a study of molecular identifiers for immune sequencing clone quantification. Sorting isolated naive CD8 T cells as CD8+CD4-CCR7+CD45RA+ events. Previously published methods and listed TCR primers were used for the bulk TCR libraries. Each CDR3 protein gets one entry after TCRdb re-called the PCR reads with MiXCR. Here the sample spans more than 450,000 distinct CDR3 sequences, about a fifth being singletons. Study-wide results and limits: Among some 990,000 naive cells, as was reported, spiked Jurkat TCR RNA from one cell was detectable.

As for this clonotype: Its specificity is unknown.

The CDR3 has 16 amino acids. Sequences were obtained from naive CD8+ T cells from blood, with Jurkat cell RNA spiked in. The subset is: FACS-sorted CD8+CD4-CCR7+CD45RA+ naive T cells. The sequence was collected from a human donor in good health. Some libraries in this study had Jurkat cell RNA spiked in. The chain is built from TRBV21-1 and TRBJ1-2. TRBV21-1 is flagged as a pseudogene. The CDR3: CASSKPALADNYGYTF. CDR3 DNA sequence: TGTGCCAGCAGCAAACCTGCTTTGGCAGATAACTATGGCTACACCTTC.